At least ten counts were recorded for the clone carrying this T cell receptor beta chain. Individually, cDNA molecules had unique molecular identifiers attached to them. Using its own MiXCR run on the 5' RACE reads, TCRdb lists one record per CDR3 protein. Among around 67,000 distinct CDR3 sequences listed, under 15% were seen once. The sample originates from a study of early T cells in non-severe SARS-CoV-2 infection. Study-wide background: Sequenced bulk RNA came from whole blood that was unsorted, and chains were unpaired.

Material: whole blood. This sequence was found in an adult who was a healthcare worker with PCR-confirmed SARS-CoV-2 infection or an uninfected control (not recorded which).

CDR3 in DNA: TGTGCCAGCAGCCTGGGACCTACTGATTCACCCCTCCACTTT. Encoded protein: CASSLGPTDSPLHF. The J gene is TRBJ1-6, the V gene TRBV5-4, with a possible D match to TRBD1 (5 bases). Trimming removed 4 bases from V and 8 bases from J, with 13 bases in between. The CDR3 has 14 amino acids. CDR1 and CDR2 (germline): SGHNT, YYREEE (reference sequence).